This TCR beta chain comes out of a study of response to subunit inactivated influenza vaccine. The germline V and J ends were trimmed by 3 bases and 0 bases, with 3 bases remaining between them. The length of the CDR3 is 11 residues. The germline gives CDR1 SQVTM, CDR2 ANQGSEA. General study points: Each seasonal influenza vaccination, the authors suggested, recruits few new T cells.

MiXCR, applied by TCRdb to the RT-PCR reads, yields one record per CDR3 protein. Counted here are over 650,000 distinct CDR3 sequences, less than 20% occurring once; the ten biggest clones make up around 9.9%. This clonotype was recorded many times. The antigen remains undetermined. The chain has TRBV29-1 and TRBJ2-7; D gene unclear. Sequenced material: PBMCs from blood, taken approximately 5 days after vaccination. This receptor was identified in a man in his fifties who received an inactivated influenza vaccine. CDR3 in DNA: TGCAGCGTTGAGGTCTCCTACGAGCAGTACTTC. It encodes CSVEVSYEQYF.